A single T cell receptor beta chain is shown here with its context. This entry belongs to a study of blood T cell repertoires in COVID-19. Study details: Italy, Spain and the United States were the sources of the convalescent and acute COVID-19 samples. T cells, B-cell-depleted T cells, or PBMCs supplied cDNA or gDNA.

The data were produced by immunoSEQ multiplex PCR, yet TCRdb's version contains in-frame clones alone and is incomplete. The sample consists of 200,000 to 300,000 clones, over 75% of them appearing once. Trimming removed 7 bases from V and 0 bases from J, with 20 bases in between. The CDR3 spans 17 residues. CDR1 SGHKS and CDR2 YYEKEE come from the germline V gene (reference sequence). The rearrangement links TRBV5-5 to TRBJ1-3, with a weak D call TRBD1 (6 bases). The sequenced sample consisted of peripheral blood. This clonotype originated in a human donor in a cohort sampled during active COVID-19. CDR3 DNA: TGTGCCAGCTGGACTTCCGGGACATCGCTCTCTGGAAACACCATATATTTT. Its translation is CASWTSGTSLSGNTIYF.